The 13 T cell receptor beta chains listed next were all sequenced from one sample in a study of shared clonotypes between healthy human individuals. The method was immunoSEQ multiplex PCR; TCRdb's version includes in-frame clones alone and lacks a portion of them. This table holds under 1 million clones, just over 95% found once. CD45RO-negative, CCR7-positively selected cells formed the naive CD8 fraction, excluding terminally differentiated effector memory CD45RA+ cells. Input material: naive CD8+ T cells sorted from blood. All receptors derive from a man in his thirties or forties in good health.

J is TRBJ2-3 and V is TRBV10-1; TRBD1 agrees at 8 bases. Germline CDR1 reads WNHNN; CDR2 reads SYGVQD (reference sequence). After removal of 6 bases from V and 4 bases from J, the junction contained 3 bases not matched to a gene. There are 13 residues in the CDR3. CDR3 DNA: TGCGCCAGCAGCGGACAGGGTGCAGATACGCAGTATTTT. It specifies CASSGQGADTQYF.

This clone was recorded once. The J gene is TRBJ2-1, the V gene TRBV10-1; 12 bases line up with TRBD2. V trimming: 3 bases; J trimming: 5 bases; junction bases outside the gene matches: 2. Germline CDR1 WNHNN, CDR2 SYGVQD (reference sequence). This CDR3 is built from 15 residues. The CDR3 DNA sequence: TGCGCCAGCAGTGATTGGACTAGCGGGAACAATGAGCAGTTCTTC. Protein product: CASSDWTSGNNEQFF.

This clone came up once. Different DNA sequences within this sample yield the same CDR3. The V and J genes are TRBV4-1 and TRBJ2-7, with D unresolved. CDR3 length: 14 residues. Trimming cost V 1 base and J 2 bases, with 9 bases left between them. Per germline, CDR1 MGHRA and CDR2 YSYEKL. Here the CDR3 reads CASSQVPATYEQYF. The DNA for the CDR3 is TGCGCCAGCAGCCAAGTTCCAGCCACCTACGAGCAGTACTTC.

This clone was seen once. The chain is built from TRBV9 and TRBJ2-3; D gene ambiguous. The CDR3 sequence is 14 residues long. Germline V gene sequence: CDR1 SGDLS, CDR2 YYNGEE. Trimming left V 7 bases short and J 0 bases short, with 12 bases between. The CDR3 region has the DNA TGTGCCAGCGGGAACGGACGAAGCACAGATACGCAGTATTTT. This gives the protein CASGNGRSTDTQYF.

Only one count was recorded for this clone. The chain carries TRBV28 and TRBJ2-3; weak D call: TRBD1 (6 bases). The CDR3 runs 15 residues. Germline CDR1 is MDHEN and CDR2 is SYDVKM. Trimming stripped 1 base from V and 4 bases from J, with 12 bases between. The CDR3 here is CASSLSRTAADTQYF. For the CDR3, the DNA is TGTGCCAGCAGTTTATCCAGGACAGCGGCAGATACGCAGTATTTT. Full variable domain (rest looked up from reference TRBV28 and TRBJ2-3): DVKVTQSSRYLVKRTGEKVFLECVQDMDHENMFWYRQDPGLGLRLIYFSYDVKMKEKGDIPEGYSVSREKKERFSLILESASTNQTSMYLCASSLSRTAADTQYFGPGTRLTVL.

This chain connects TRBV27 to TRBJ2-7; 7 nucleotides line up with TRBD2. With 6 bases clipped from V and 3 bases from J, the junction kept 14 bases outside the gene matches. Germline V gene lookup returns CDR1 MNHEY and CDR2 SMNVEV (reference sequence). The CDR3 spans 16 residues. CDR3 sequence (DNA): TGTGCCAGCAGATCTCATAGCGGGCCCGGTCTCTACGAGCAGTACTTC. Amino acid sequence: CASRSHSGPGLYEQYF.

This chain uses TRBV30 with TRBJ2-5, with 14 bases matching TRBD2. CDR3 size: 16 residues. J gave up 3 bases and V 2 bases, and 5 bases lay outside the gene matches. Per germline, CDR1 GTSNPN and CDR2 SVGIG (reference sequence). The CDR3 loop is CAWSHGLAGGEETQYF. As DNA, the CDR3 is TGTGCCTGGAGTCACGGACTAGCGGGAGGAGAAGAGACCCAGTACTTC.

The V gene is TRBV6-5, the J gene TRBJ2-3; TRBD1 might be the D (6 bases). CDR3 length: 13 amino acids. V was trimmed by 4 bases and J by 4 bases, leaving 9 bases between them. Germline V CDR1 and CDR2: MNHEY, SVGAGI. This CDR3 reads CASSSRGPDTQYF. In nucleotides, the CDR3 is TGTGCCAGCAGTTCCAGGGGCCCAGATACGCAGTATTTT.

This clone has more than one count but fewer than ten. This chain links TRBV25-1 with TRBJ2-7; 7 nucleotides align to TRBD1. The CDR3 has 14 amino acids. Trimming cost V 3 bases and J 5 bases; bases outside gene matches: 7. The germline CDR1 and CDR2 sequences are MGHDK and SYGVNS. In DNA, the CDR3 is TGTGCCAGCAGTGACCTGACAGGGAGAAACGAGCAGTACTTC. This translates into CASSDLTGRNEQYF.

The chain links TRBV19 to TRBJ2-7; possible D gene TRBD2, 5 bases. This CDR3 is 14 amino acids long. Germline values: CDR1 LNHDA, CDR2 SQIVND (reference sequence). V lost 2 bases to trimming and J lost 5 bases, with 13 bases between them. CDR3 loop: CASSIPGVRDEQYF. In DNA, the CDR3 is TGTGCCAGTAGTATACCCGGGGTCCGGGACGAGCAGTACTTC.

This sequence joins TRBV7-9 and TRBJ1-4; TRBD1 aligns across 8 bases. J lost 6 bases, V lost 2 bases, and 2 bases had no gene match. Per germline, CDR1 SEHNR and CDR2 FQNEAQ (reference sequence). This CDR3 contains 14 residues. CDR3 amino acids: CASSLMGQDEKLFF. DNA of the CDR3: TGTGCCAGCAGCTTAATGGGACAGGATGAAAAACTGTTTTTT.

The V and J genes are TRBV2 and TRBJ2-5, with D tentatively TRBD1 (5 bases). Trimming took off 8 bases at V and 1 base at J, with 14 bases between the two ends. Germline-derived CDR1 and CDR2 are SNHLY and FYNNEI. The CDR3 has 14 amino acids. The CDR3 DNA reads TGTGCCAGCCCCCAGGGCGGCTCCCAAGAGACCCAGTACTTC. This gives the protein CASPQGGSQETQYF.

This chain links TRBV28 with TRBJ2-5; no clear D gene. The CDR3 is 15 amino acids. Germline V CDR1 and CDR2: MDHEN, SYDVKM. Trimming cost V 2 bases and J 3 bases, with 13 bases left between them. CDR3 residues: CASSLIPAGEETQYF. The CDR3 DNA follows: TGTGCCAGCAGTTTAATCCCCGCAGGCGAAGAGACCCAGTACTTC.